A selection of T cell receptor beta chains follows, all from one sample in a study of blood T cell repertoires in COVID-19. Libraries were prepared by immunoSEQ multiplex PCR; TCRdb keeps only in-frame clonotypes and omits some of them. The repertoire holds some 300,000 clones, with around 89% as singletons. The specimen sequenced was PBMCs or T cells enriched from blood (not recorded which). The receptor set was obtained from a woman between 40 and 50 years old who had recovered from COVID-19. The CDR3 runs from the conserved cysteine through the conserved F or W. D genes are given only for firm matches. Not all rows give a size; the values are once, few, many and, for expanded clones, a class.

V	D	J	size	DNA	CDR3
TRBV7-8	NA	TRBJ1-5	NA	TGTGCCAGCAGCTTAGGCGGGCATGGACAGAAGGGTCATCAGCCCCAGCATTTT	CASSLGGHGQKGHQPQHF
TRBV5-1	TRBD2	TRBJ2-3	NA	TGCGCCAGCAGCCTCCCGGAGAGCGGGGGAAGCACAGATACGCAGTATTTT	CASSLPESGGSTDTQYF
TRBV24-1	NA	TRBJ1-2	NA	TGTGCCACCAGTGATCCGGACAGTCCTGGCTACACCTTC	CATSDPDSPGYTF
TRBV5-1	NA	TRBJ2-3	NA	TGCGCCAGCAGCTGGAACCGACAGGATACGCAGTATTTT	CASSWNRQDTQYF
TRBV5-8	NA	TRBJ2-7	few	TGTGCCAGCAGCCCCGTACCGGGGTTGGCCCAAAGCGAGCAGTACTTC	CASSPVPGLAQSEQYF
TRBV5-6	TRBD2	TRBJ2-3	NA	TGTGCCAGCGGCTATGGCGGGAGGGTTCCCGATACGCAGTATTTT	CASGYGGRVPDTQYF
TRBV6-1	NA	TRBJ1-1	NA	TGTGCCAGCAGTGAGGGGGGGCTGGGGTATAACACTGAAGCTTTCTTT	CASSEGGLGYNTEAFF
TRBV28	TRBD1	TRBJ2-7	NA	TGTGCCAGCAGTTCACGGGGACAGGCTGGGGAGCAGTACTTC	CASSSRGQAGEQYF
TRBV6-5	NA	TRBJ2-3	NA	TGTGCCAGCAGTTACTCTCCGGGAGTAGATACGCAGTATTTT	CASSYSPGVDTQYF
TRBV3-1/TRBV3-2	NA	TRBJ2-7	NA	TGTGCCAGCAGCCAAGATAGTAGTTACGAGCAGTACTTC	CASSQDSSYEQYF
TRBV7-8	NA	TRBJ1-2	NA	TGTGCCAGCAGCTTAGTCGCAGGCTGGAACTATGGCTACACCTTC	CASSLVAGWNYGYTF
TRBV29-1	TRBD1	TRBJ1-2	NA	TGCAGCGTTGAAGCTCTACAGGGGCCGGGCTATGGCTACACCTTC	CSVEALQGPGYGYTF
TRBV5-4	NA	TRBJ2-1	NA	TGTGCCAGCAGCTTGGGGGGGGAGCTTTTCCCCCATGAGCAGTTCTTC	CASSLGGELFPHEQFF
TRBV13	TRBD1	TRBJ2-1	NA	TGTGCCAGCAGCTTAGGGGACAGGGCCTTCAATGAGCAGTTCTTC	CASSLGDRAFNEQFF
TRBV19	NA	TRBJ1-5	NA	TGTGCCAGTAGGGGGCCCAATAGCAATCAGCCCCAGCATTTT	CASRGPNSNQPQHF
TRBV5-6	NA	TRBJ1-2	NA	TGTGCCAGCAGCCTCCCCCCAAGCGGGGGAGCCTATGGCTACACCTTC	CASSLPPSGGAYGYTF
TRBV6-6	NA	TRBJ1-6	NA	TGTGCCAGCAGTCAGGGGACATCCAGAAATGGGGGTCCACCCCTCCACTTT	CASSQGTSRNGGPPLHF
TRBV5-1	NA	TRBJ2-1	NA	TGCGCCAGCAGCTTCGACCGGACAGCGTCCTACAATGAGCAGTTCTTC	CASSFDRTASYNEQFF
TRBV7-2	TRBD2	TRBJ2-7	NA	TGTGCCAGCAGCTTAGTCGGACTAGCTTACGAGCAGTACTTC	CASSLVGLAYEQYF
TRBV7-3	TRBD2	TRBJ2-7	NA	TGTGCCAGCAGCCAGCGGGGGGGCCTAGGAGAGCAGTACTTC	CASSQRGGLGEQYF
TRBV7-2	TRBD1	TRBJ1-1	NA	TGTGCCAGCAGTTCCGGGACAGGGAACTATGAAGCTTTCTTT	CASSSGTGNYEAFF
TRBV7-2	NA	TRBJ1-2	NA	TGTGCCAGCAGCTTAGTCGTTAACTATGGCTACACCTTC	CASSLVVNYGYTF
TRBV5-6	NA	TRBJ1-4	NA	TGTGCCAGCAGCTTGGCCTCAGGGGATGAGTCTAATGAAAAACTGTTTTTT	CASSLASGDESNEKLFF
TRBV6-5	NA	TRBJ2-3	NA	TGTGCCAGCAGTTACTCCCTTTCTAGCACAGATACGCAGTATTTT	CASSYSLSSTDTQYF
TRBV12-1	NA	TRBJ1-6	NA	TGTGCCAGCAGCTTTAGGAGGGCCAAAAGGAATTCACCCCTCCACTTT	CASSFRRAKRNSPLHF
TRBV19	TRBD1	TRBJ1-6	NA	TGTGCCAGTAGCCCCGGACAGGGGAAAGGCTATAATTCACCCCTCCACTTT	CASSPGQGKGYNSPLHF
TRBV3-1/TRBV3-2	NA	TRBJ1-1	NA	TGTGCCAGCAGCCCCACAGGGTTGGACACTGAAGCTTTCTTT	CASSPTGLDTEAFF
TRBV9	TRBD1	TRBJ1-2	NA	TGTGCCAGCAGCATGTTGACAGGGACCTATGGCTACACCTTC	CASSMLTGTYGYTF
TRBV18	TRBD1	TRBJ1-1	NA	TGTGCCAGCTCACCGGGACAGGGGAACACTGAAGCTTTCTTT	CASSPGQGNTEAFF
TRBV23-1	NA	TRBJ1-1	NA	TGCGCCAGCAGTCAATCGCCAGGGCCCAACACTGAAGCTTTCTTT	CASSQSPGPNTEAFF
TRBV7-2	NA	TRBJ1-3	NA	TGTGCCAGCAGTCTCACAGGGAGCAGAAACACCATATATTTT	CASSLTGSRNTIYF
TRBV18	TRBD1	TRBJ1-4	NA	TGTGCCAGCTCACCACGACAGGGGGCTTTCGATGAAAAACTGTTTTTT	CASSPRQGAFDEKLFF
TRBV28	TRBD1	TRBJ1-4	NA	TGTGCCAGCAGTCAAACAGGGGAGTCTGAAAAACTGTTTTTT	CASSQTGESEKLFF
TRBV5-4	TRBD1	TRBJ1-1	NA	TGTGCCAGCAGCCCGTGGACAGGGGGCACTGAAGCTTTCTTT	CASSPWTGGTEAFF
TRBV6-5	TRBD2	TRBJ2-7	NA	TGTGCCAGCAAACTAGCGGGAGGGCCTGGCGAGCAGTACTTC	CASKLAGGPGEQYF
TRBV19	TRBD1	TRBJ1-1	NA	TGTGCCAGTAGTATAGCCAGGGGGGACACTGAAGCTTTCTTT	CASSIARGDTEAFF
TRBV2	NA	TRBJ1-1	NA	TGTGCCAGCAGTGAGAGGGTGAACACTGAAGCTTTCTTT	CASSERVNTEAFF
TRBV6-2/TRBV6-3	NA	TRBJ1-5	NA	TGTGCCAGCAGTAAAGGGGCTCTTGGGAATCAGCCCCAGCATTTT	CASSKGALGNQPQHF
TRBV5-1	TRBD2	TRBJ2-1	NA	TGCGCCAGCAGCTTGGGGGCTAGCGGCTACAATGAGCAGTTCTTC	CASSLGASGYNEQFF
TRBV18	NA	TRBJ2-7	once	TGTGCCAGCTCACTCGGAGGCTACGAGCAGTACTTC	CASSLGGYEQYF
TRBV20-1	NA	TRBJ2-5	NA	TGCAGTGCTAGTCCTTCAGGTCAAGAGACCCAGTACTTC	CSASPSGQETQYF